One and the same sample provided the 15 T cell receptor beta chains below, sequenced in a study of human T cells and chemical hapten exposure (dated by TCRdb to about 2021). This specimen's time point label, per the study, means: patch test 3, about 24 weeks after DPC sensitization. The sample's treatment or condition label is to be understood as: therapeutic diphenylcyclopropenone sensitization with weekly scalp DPC. Total RNA was extracted from unfractionated whole blood that had been collected in Tempus Blood RNA tubes. The library was built by means of RACE. Sequencing used a NextSeq 500. The public reads were run again by TCRdb, first through fastp at Q25 and then through MiXCR, and only productive beta chains were kept. CDR3 protein sequences are deduplicated, and each keeps its most common genes and DNA. Recorded for this sample are some 36,000 distinct CDR3 sequences; around 9.5% of them occurred a single time. Roughly 25% of the sample lies in the top ten.

The material sequenced was whole blood, taken in connection with sensitization to the hapten diphenylcyclopropenone (DPC). The receptor source for this set is a middle-aged man with alopecia areata. Some clones in this sample may be carry-over from other donors' samples.

This chain links TRBV5-1 with TRBJ2-5, with 7 bases that match TRBD1. Germline V CDR1 and CDR2: SGHRS, YFSETQ. The V segment lost 0 bases and the J segment 5 bases; nucleotides outside the gene matches: 1. The CDR3 is made up of 13 amino acids. The CDR3, as DNA: TGCGCCAGCAGCTTGGAGACAGGGGAGACCCAGTACTTC. Its translation is CASSLETGETQYF.

This clonotype was detected many times. The chain joins TRBV7-2 to TRBJ1-5, with 8 nucleotides matching TRBD1. Germline trimming cut 4 bases from V and 2 bases from J; bases unmatched to any gene: 4. Germline-derived CDR1 and CDR2 are SGHTA and FQGNSA. The CDR3 contains 15 residues. CDR3 region: CASSWTQGGNQPQHF. CDR3 bases: TGTGCCAGCAGCTGGACACAGGGGGGCAATCAGCCCCAGCATTTT.

This clonotype was recorded a few times. The chain couples TRBV29-1 to TRBJ2-1; the D is unclear. V was shortened by 4 bases and J by 9 bases, with 10 bases between the two germline ends. The CDR3 runs 11 residues. Germline V gives CDR1 SQVTM, CDR2 ANQGSEA. Written as DNA, the CDR3 is TGCAGCGTTGGGGAAAAGATTGAGCAGTTCTTC. Translated, it gives CSVGEKIEQFF.

Regarding this clonotype: A much larger clone lies one base from this, so it may be a read error. V and J are TRBV5-1 and TRBJ2-2; D is possibly TRBD1 (5 bases). The CDR3 spans 16 residues. CDR1 SGHRS and CDR2 YFSETQ come from the germline V gene. V lost 4 bases and J lost 2, with 15 bases in between. In DNA, the CDR3 is TGCGCCAGCAGCCTATTTACAAGGGGCAACACCGGGGAGCTGTTTTTT. It is translated as CASSLFTRGNTGELFF. The full variable domain, rest sourced from reference TRBV5-1 and TRBJ2-2, is KAGVTQTPRYLIKTRGQQVTLSCSPISGHRSVSWYQQTPGQGLQFLFEYFSETQRNKGNFPGRFSGRQFSNSRSEMNVSTLELGDSALYLCASSLFTRGNTGELFFGEGSRLTVL.

This clonotype was counted ten times or more. The chain carries TRBV28 and TRBJ2-1; 8 bases align to TRBD2. This CDR3 contains 16 residues. Germline V gives CDR1 MDHEN, CDR2 SYDVKM. Trimming cost V 5 bases and J 4 bases; bases outside gene matches: 10. The DNA of the CDR3 is TGTGCCAGCAGTCCGACCCCAACGGGAGGGTACAATGAGCAGTTCTTC. It is translated as CASSPTPTGGYNEQFF.

This sequence joins TRBV29-1 and TRBJ2-1; 7 bases fit TRBD2. V shed 3 bases, J shed 2 bases, and the junction held 4 bases outside the gene matches. Germline CDR1 SQVTM, CDR2 ANQGSEA. This CDR3 comprises 14 residues. CDR3 sequence reads: CSVERTSTYNEQFF. The CDR3 DNA follows: TGCAGCGTTGAGAGGACTAGTACCTACAATGAGCAGTTCTTC.

This clonotype was observed a few times. The CDR3 loop is CATSDPRTGVYEQYF. In DNA form, the CDR3 reads TGTGCCACCAGTGATCCCCGGACAGGGGTTTACGAGCAGTACTTC. This rearrangement joins TRBV24-1 to TRBJ2-7; TRBD1 matches at 9 bases. The junction had 6 bases not matched to a gene; V was cut back by 3 bases and J by 4 bases. The CDR3 contains 15 residues. Germline V lookup: CDR1 KGHDR, CDR2 SFDVKD.

The rearrangement links TRBV28 to TRBJ2-7; 11 bases fit TRBD2. The V gene end was trimmed by 6 bases and the J gene end by 1 base; junction bases not matched to a gene: 5. Germline V gene data show CDR1 as MDHEN and CDR2 as SYDVKM. CDR3 length: 15 residues. The CDR3, as DNA: TGTGCCAGCAGCTCCGGGACTAGCGGATCCTACGAGCAGTACTTC. Its protein is CASSSGTSGSYEQYF.

This clonotype was detected a few times. This chain uses TRBV29-1 with TRBJ2-1; tentatively, D is TRBD1 (6 bases). Trimming removed 0 bases at V and 0 bases at J, with 15 bases between. Germline lookup yields CDR1 SQVTM and CDR2 ANQGSEA. The CDR3 totals 17 residues. CDR3 nucleotide sequence: TGCAGCGTTGAAGAGGTAGGGGGAATACACTCCTACAATGAGCAGTTCTTC. It codes for CSVEEVGGIHSYNEQFF.

This clonotype was seen ten or more times. The chain recombines TRBV10-3 with TRBJ1-2; D remains unclear. The CDR3 contains 13 residues. Trimming left V 3 bases short and J 6 bases short, with 11 bases between. Germline V gives CDR1 ENHRY, CDR2 SYGVKD. Here the CDR3 DNA reads TGTGCCATCAGTGAAGGGCATGGCGATGGCTACACCTTC. It encodes CAISEGHGDGYTF.

This clonotype occurred many times. The V gene is TRBV7-2, the J gene TRBJ2-5, with D perhaps matching TRBD2 (7 bases). Per the germline V gene, CDR1 is SGHTA and CDR2 is FQGNSA. This CDR3 is 16 amino acids long. The germline V and J ends were trimmed by 2 bases and 0 bases, with 13 bases remaining between them. The CDR3 DNA follows: TGTGCCAGCAGCTTATCGAGCGGGACAAACCAAGAGACCCAGTACTTC. It codes for CASSLSSGTNQETQYF.

Many counts were recorded for this clonotype. The rearrangement joins TRBV27 to TRBJ1-3; 7 nucleotides agree with TRBD1. There are 15 residues in the CDR3. J was trimmed by 4 bases and V by 0 bases; bases with no gene match: 3. From germline, CDR1 is MNHEY and CDR2 SMNVEV (reference sequence). The CDR3 sequence: CASSLSRGGGNTIYF. CDR3 bases: TGTGCCAGCAGTTTATCGAGAGGGGGCGGAAACACCATATATTTT.

The gene calls are TRBV28 and TRBJ1-5, with D hard to call. The CDR3 contains 12 residues. Germline lookup yields CDR1 MDHEN and CDR2 SYDVKM. The V and J ends lost 5 bases and 5 bases respectively, with 7 bases between them. CDR3 residues: CASSLLDQPQHF. CDR3 bases: TGTGCCAGCAGTCTGCTAGATCAGCCCCAGCATTTT.

The chain uses TRBV12-3 or TRBV12-4 and TRBJ1-5; possible D gene TRBD1, 6 bases. Trimming removed 5 bases from V and 5 bases from J, with 10 bases in between. This CDR3 contains 13 residues. The CDR3 coding sequence is TGTGCCAGCAGTACTAAGGGGGATCAGCCCCAGCATTTT. This sequence encodes CASSTKGDQPQHF.

Ten or more counts support this clonotype. CDR3 residues: CASSLEPSHTQYF. The CDR3 coding sequence is TGTGCCAGCAGCTTAGAGCCCTCCCATACGCAGTATTTT. The chain joins TRBV7-2 to TRBJ2-3; the D is unclear. The CDR3 sequence is 13 residues long. V was clipped by 1 base and J by 7 bases, with 9 bases between them. CDR1 is SGHTA, CDR2 FQGNSA, per germline.